The text below deals with one T cell receptor beta chain. Its antigen specificity is not known. No qualities accompany the bases; no much larger clone lies one base away. The entry originates in a study of blood T cell repertoires in COVID-19 (dated by TCRdb to about 2020). Regarding the study in general: Collaborator samples came from the United States, Italy and Spain and covered acute and convalescent phases of COVID-19. A de-identified subject ID, COVID-19 status, age in years and sex were almost always included in the sample metadata. The prospective study material was composed of cDNA or gDNA derived from T cells, B-cell-depleted T cells, or PBMCs. The dataset comprised deeply sampled blood TCRbeta repertoires from subjects exposed to, actively infected with, or recovered from COVID-19. The repertoires were released in a freely available public database meant as a resource for research on the immune response to SARS-CoV-2. Samples were obtained from the ongoing ImmuneRACE study (first 160 participants) and from about 1,300 subjects provided by 6 global collaborators. Where available, HLA class I and class II types were taken from metadata supplied by the sample provider and were not determined by assay-based typing. What the study reported, not specific to this receptor: The quantity of clinical and demographic metadata differed by source and by participant and was supplied without curation.

Samples from volunteer blood donors who had recovered from COVID-19 were contributed by a second Seattle source. The collaborating institutions used their own protocols to collect whole blood in K2EDTA tubes. Collaborator samples were shipped for TCRbeta analysis as frozen whole blood, isolated PBMCs, or DNA extracted from either sample type. TCRbeta CDR3 regions were amplified from genomic DNA using the immunoSEQ Assay, a bias-controlled multiplex PCR. In the authors' own workflow: Within the assay, amplification of reference gene primers was used to estimate how many nucleated cells each sample contained. Sequence reads were collapsed and filtered to measure the absolute abundance of every unique TCRbeta CDR3 rearrangement. For each sample, productive Simpson clonality was calculated by taking the square root of Simpson's diversity index across productive rearrangements. What TCRdb holds here is the immuneACCESS table cut down to in-frame rearrangements. Part of the clones is not present; checked against another copy, under half of the missing clones reflect an unresolved V gene, and the others are unexplained. V and J calls and clone size are those listed in that table; D and trimming were worked out from the DNA. The sample table shows approximately 92,000 clones, and about three quarters are seen once. The ten largest clones capture roughly 8.4% of the sample.

Sequenced sample: peripheral blood. This clonotype originated in a man aged 45-65 years who had recovered from COVID-19.

The CDR3 protein: CASRGLAGERSYNEQFF. The DNA is TGTGCCAGCAGGGGACTAGCGGGGGAGAGGTCCTACAATGAGCAGTTCTTC. The chain links TRBV27 with TRBJ2-1, with 14 central nucleotides matching TRBD2. From the germline V gene (reference sequence), CDR1 is MNHEY and CDR2 is SMNVEV. The CDR3 measures 17 amino acids from cysteine to phenylalanine. CDR3 DNA is the only sequence kept; it has 51 bases, read in frame from the first base. V loses 6 bases at its end and J loses 1 base; junction bases beyond the gene matches: 5.